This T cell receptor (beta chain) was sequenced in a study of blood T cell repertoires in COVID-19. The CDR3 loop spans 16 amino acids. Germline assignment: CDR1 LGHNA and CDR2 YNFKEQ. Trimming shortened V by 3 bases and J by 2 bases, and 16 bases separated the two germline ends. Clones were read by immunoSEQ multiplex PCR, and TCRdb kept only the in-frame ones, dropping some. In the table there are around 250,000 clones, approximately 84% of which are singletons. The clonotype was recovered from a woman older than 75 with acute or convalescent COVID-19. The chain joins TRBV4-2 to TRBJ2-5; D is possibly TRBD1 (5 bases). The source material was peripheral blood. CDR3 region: CASSHGAGLEQETQYF. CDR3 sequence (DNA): TGTGCCAGCAGCCATGGGGCAGGGTTGGAGCAAGAGACCCAGTACTTC.